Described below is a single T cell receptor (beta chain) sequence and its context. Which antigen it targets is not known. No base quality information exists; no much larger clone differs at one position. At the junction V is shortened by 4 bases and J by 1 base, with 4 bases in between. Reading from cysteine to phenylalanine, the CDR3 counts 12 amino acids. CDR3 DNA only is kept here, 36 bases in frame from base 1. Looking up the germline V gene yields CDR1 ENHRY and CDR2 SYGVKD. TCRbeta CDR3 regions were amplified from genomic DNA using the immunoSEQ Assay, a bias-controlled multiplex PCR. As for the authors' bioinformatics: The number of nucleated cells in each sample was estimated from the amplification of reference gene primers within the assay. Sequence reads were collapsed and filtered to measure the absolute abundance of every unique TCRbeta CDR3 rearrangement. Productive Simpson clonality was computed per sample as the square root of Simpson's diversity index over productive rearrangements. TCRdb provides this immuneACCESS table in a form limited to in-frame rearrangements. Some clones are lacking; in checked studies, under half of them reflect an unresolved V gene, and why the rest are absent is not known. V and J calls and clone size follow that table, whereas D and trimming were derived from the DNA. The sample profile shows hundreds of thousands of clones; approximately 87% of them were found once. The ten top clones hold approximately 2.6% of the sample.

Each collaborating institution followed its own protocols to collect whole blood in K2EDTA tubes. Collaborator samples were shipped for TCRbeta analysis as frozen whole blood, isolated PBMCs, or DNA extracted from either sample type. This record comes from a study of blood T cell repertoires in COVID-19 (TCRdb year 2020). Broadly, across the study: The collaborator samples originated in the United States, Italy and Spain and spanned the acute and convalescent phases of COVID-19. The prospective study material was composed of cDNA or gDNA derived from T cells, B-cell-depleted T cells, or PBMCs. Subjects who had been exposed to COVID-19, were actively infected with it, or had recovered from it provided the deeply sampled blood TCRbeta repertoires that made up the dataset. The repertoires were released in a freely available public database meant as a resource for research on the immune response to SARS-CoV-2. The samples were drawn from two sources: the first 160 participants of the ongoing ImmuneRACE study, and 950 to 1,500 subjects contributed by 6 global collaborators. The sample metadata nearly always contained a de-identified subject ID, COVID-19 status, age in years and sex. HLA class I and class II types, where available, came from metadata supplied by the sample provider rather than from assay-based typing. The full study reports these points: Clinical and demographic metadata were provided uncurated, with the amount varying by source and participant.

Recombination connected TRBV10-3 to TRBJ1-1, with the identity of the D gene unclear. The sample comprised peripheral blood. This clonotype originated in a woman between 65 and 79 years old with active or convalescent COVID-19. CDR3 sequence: CAISAQNTEAFF. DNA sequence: TGTGCCATCAGTGCCCAGAACACTGAAGCTTTCTTT.